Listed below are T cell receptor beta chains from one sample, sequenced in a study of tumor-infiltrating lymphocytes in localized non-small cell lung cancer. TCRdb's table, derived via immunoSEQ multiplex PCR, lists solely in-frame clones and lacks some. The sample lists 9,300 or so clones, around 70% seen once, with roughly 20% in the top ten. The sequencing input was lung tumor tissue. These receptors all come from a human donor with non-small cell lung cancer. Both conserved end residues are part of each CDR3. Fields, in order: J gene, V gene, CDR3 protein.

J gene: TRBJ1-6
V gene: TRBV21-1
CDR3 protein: CASSKATRGSGGNSPLHF

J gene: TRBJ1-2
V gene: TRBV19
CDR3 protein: CASSISGGTAATYTF

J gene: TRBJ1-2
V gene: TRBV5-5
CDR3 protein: CASSLGQFYGYTF

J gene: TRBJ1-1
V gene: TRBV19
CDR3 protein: CASSWGQGNTEAFF

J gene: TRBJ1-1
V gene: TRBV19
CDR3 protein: CASSFQVDSLEAFF

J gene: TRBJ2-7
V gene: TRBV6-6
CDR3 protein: CASGSYEQYF

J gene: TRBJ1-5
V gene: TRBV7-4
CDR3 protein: CASSLANNRGPNQPQHF

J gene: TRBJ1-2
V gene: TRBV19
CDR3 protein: CASSSPLQGNYGYTF

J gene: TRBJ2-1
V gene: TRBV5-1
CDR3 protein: CASSPTSGGAGVYEQFF

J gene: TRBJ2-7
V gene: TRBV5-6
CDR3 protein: CASSSLRTSGASYEQYF

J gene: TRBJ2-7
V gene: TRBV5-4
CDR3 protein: CASSIPGTGRTEQYF

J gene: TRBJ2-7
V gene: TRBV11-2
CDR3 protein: CASSLAGTQAEQYF

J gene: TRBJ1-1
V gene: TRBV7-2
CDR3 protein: CASSLDPHRDTEAFF

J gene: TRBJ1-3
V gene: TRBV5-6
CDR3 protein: CASSRQVFSGNTIYF

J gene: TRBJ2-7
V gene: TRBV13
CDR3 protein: CASSLKASGGVFSYEQYF

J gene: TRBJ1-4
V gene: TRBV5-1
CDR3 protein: CASSLGVTNEKLFF

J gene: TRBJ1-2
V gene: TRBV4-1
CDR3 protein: CASSQGGSSNYGYTF

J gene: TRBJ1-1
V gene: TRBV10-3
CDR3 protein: CAIRRGGGTEAFF

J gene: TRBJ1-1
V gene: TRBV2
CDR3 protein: CASSDPRPTEAFF

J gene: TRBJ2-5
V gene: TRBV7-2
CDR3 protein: CASRPTSGSETQYF

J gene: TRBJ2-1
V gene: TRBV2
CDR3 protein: CASRRTGFPYNEQFF

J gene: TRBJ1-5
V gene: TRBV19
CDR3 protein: CASSIGRRNQPQHF

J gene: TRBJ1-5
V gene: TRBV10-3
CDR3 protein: CAISPRTGVNQPQHF

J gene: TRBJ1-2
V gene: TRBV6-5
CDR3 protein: CASSYSQGSGGYTF

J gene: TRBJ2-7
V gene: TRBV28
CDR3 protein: CASSLAPDREEQYF

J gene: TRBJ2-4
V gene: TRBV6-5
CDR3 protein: CASRGTGERNIQYF

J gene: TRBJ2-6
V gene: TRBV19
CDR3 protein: CASSVSQSQSRANVLTF

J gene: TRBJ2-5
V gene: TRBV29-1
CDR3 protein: CSAKMGGQETQYF

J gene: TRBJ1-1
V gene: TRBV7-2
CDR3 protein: CASSLGWNTEAFF

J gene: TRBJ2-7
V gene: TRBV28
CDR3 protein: CASTPGLAIYEQYF

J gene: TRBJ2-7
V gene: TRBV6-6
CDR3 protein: CASSYSGREQGEQYF

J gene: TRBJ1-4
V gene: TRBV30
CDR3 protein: CASRTGSIGEKLFF